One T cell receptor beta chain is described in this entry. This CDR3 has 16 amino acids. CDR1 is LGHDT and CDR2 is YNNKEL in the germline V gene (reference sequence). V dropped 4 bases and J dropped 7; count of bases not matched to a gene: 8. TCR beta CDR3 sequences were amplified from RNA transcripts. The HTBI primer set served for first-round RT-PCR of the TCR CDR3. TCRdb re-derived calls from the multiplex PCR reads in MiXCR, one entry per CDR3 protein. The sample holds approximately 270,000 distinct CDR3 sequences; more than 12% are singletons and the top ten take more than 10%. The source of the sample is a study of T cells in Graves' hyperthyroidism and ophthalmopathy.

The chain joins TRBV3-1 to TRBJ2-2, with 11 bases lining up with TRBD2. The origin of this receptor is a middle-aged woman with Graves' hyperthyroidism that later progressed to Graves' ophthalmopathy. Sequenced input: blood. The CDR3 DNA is TGTGCCAGCAGCCTTAGCGGGAGGGCCGTAGGCGGGGAGCTGTTTTTT. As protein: CASSLSGRAVGGELFF.